This TCR gamma chain was identified in a study of gammadelta T cells in human blood. By sample fraction, this clone is large. What it binds is unknown. The trim removed 2 bases at V and 3 bases at J, leaving 4 bases unmatched. In germline, CDR1 is EGSTGY, CDR2 YDSYTSSV. The CDR3 extends over 13 amino acids. TCRdb re-called the RT-PCR reads with CATT. The data show about 360 gamma-chain clones, just over 35% seen once. The study, taken as a whole, reports: Microbial exposure reportedly appeared to drive polyclonal expansion of innate gamma-delta T cells right after birth.

The receptor's source is a human donor. This rearrangement joins TRGV4 to TRGJ1 or TRGJ2. Sequencing was carried out using non-Vgamma9Vdelta2 gamma-delta T cells from infant blood. CDR3 protein: CATWDVPYYKKLF. The CDR3 nucleotides are TGTGCCACCTGGGATGTTCCTTATTATAAGAAACTCTTT.